This is a list of T cell receptor beta chains from one sample in a study of technical replicates of blood from a handful of donors. The method was immunoSEQ multiplex PCR; TCRdb's version includes in-frame clones alone and lacks a portion of them. The table lists some 66,000 clones, approximately 88% of them singletons. Sample: PBMCs. The receptors shown here come from a human donor in good health. Some clones in this sample may be carry-over from other donors' samples. CDR3s include the opening cysteine and the closing phenylalanine or tryptophan. The D gene is left open where the match is weak. Expanded clones are given a class, and other clones once, few, many or no size at all.

j_call d_call clone_size v_call cdr3_nt cdr3_aa
TRBJ2-5 TRBD2 once TRBV19 TGTGCCAGTAAGGGGGGACTAGCGGGAGAGACCCAGTACTTC CASKGGLAGETQYF
TRBJ2-5 NA few TRBV9 TGTGCCAGCGGGAAGGGGTACCAAGAGACCCAGTACTTC CASGKGYQETQYF
TRBJ2-1 NA NA TRBV10-3 TGTGCCATCAGTGAGTCGGTAGGGGTTGGGTCCTACAATGAGCAGTTCTTC CAISESVGVGSYNEQFF
TRBJ2-7 NA once TRBV6-6 TGTGCCAGCAGTTACCACCCAGGGGCCGAGCAGTACTTC CASSYHPGAEQYF
TRBJ1-1 NA NA TRBV19 TGTGCCAGTAGTATAGGCACAGGAAGTGAAGCTTTCTTT CASSIGTGSEAFF
TRBJ1-2 TRBD1 NA TRBV27 TGTGCCAGCAGTTTGTCAGGGGGCGATGGCTACACCTTC CASSLSGGDGYTF
TRBJ2-6 TRBD1 NA TRBV4-3 TGCGCCAGCAGCCAGTACTACCAGGGGGCAGGGGCCAACGTCCTGACTTTC CASSQYYQGAGANVLTF
TRBJ1-2 NA once TRBV4-3 TGCGCCAGCAGCCAAGAGAGCAGGGGCGTTAACTATGGCTACACCTTC CASSQESRGVNYGYTF
TRBJ2-6 TRBD2 NA TRBV5-1 TGCGCCAGCAGCTTGGCCGCGGGGGGTCCTTCTGGGGCCAACGTCCTGACTTTC CASSLAAGGPSGANVLTF
TRBJ2-4 NA NA TRBV25-1 TGTGCCAGCAGTGAAGGAGGGGCGCAGGACATTCAGTACTTC CASSEGGAQDIQYF
TRBJ2-3 NA NA TRBV27 TGTGCCAGCAGTTTAAGCAGGGAAACAGATACGCAGTATTTT CASSLSRETDTQYF
TRBJ2-7 NA NA TRBV15 TGTGCCACCAGCAGATCCCCCCGGGACTACGAGCAGTACTTC CATSRSPRDYEQYF
TRBJ1-6 TRBD1 NA TRBV19 TGTGCCAGTAGTATAGGGTCCAGGGGGTCTTCACCCCTCCACTTT CASSIGSRGSSPLHF
TRBJ2-5 NA NA TRBV2 TGTGCCAGCAGGGGCCCCCTGCGGGAAGGAGAGACCCAGTACTTC CASRGPLREGETQYF
TRBJ2-7 NA NA TRBV6-5 TGTGCCAGCAGTTTAGGAGGTCTTCACTACGAGCAGTACTTC CASSLGGLHYEQYF
TRBJ2-7 NA NA TRBV10-3 TGTGCCACCACCGCCCCCCCCAGGGACGAGCAGTACTTC CATTAPPRDEQYF
TRBJ1-2 TRBD1 NA TRBV5-6 TGTGCCAGTAACCTACAGGGGCCCTACACCTTC CASNLQGPYTF
TRBJ1-3 NA once TRBV30 TGTGCCTGGAGCACTTTCACTGGAAACACCATATATTTT CAWSTFTGNTIYF
TRBJ2-1 NA NA TRBV2 TGTGCCAGGGGGATCAGGGTCTCCTACAATGAGCAGTTCTTC CARGIRVSYNEQFF
TRBJ1-1 NA NA TRBV7-8 TGTGCCAGCAGCTTATCCCCACCAGGAACTGAAGCTTTCTTT CASSLSPPGTEAFF
TRBJ2-2 NA NA TRBV11-2 TGTGCCAGCAGCTTAAGGCAGGAAGGCACCGGGGAGCTGTTTTTT CASSLRQEGTGELFF
TRBJ2-5 NA NA TRBV14 TGTGCCAGCAGCCGGGGGGTCGTGATCCAAGAGACCCAGTACTTC CASSRGVVIQETQYF
TRBJ2-7 NA once TRBV11-2 TGTGCCAGCAGCTCGCCCCTTGGCTCCACCTACGAGCAGTACTTC CASSSPLGSTYEQYF
TRBJ2-2 TRBD2 NA TRBV19 TGTGCCAGTAGTGTGGACGGGAGGGGCACCGGGGAGCTGTTTTTT CASSVDGRGTGELFF
TRBJ2-1 NA once TRBV5-6 TGTGCCAGCAGCTTGGGGGCGGTGCTAGCGAGAGACAATGAGCAGTTCTTC CASSLGAVLARDNEQFF
TRBJ1-2 NA NA TRBV25-1 TGTGCCAGCAGTGAACCGACAACAGCTAACTATGGCTACACCTTC CASSEPTTANYGYTF
TRBJ2-7 TRBD2 NA TRBV2 TGTGCCAGCAGACTAGGACTAGCGGGCCTATACGAGCAGTACTTC CASRLGLAGLYEQYF
TRBJ2-2 NA NA TRBV7-6 TGTGCCAGCAGCTCCACTCGGACCGGGGAGCTGTTTTTT CASSSTRTGELFF
TRBJ1-2 TRBD1 few TRBV27 TGTGCCAGCACGTCCGGGACAGGGAGTGTCGGTGGCTACACCTTC CASTSGTGSVGGYTF